This T cell receptor (beta chain) was captured in a study of identical twins (dated by TCRdb to about 2016). With respect to the entire study: To test whether fetal clonotypes persist, this study deep-sequenced TCR alpha and beta repertoires from monozygotic twins, from unrelated adults of various ages, and from cord blood. Replicate twin experiments were performed at different times using different library preparation protocols to rule out contamination.

General findings and caveats noted by the study authors: In monozygotic twins, out-of-frame TCR alpha sharing was systematically underestimated by recombination models, although the models agreed with sharing between unrelated individuals. Zero-insertion analyses could be partly confounded by invariant T cells such as MAIT and iNKT, though diverse VJ usage argued against such confounding for most clonotypes. Because the same donors could not be followed over many years, the conclusions relied on cross-sectional statistical analysis. Compared with coincidental sharing between unrelated individuals, out-of-frame TCR alpha sequences shared between twins showed an excess of sequences with low generation probability. In beta out-of-frame sequences, excess twin sharing was weaker, because having fewer shared sequences lowered the signal-to-noise ratio. Fewer insertions were carried by abundant cord blood beta clonotypes; a weaker similar trend was observed in young adult naive repertoires, while no such trend was observed in memory repertoires.

Only healthy Caucasian donors were included. The twin cohort consisted of three pairs of female monozygotic twins, all aged roughly 18 to 30 years. The RNA used for TCR libraries was isolated from peripheral blood mononuclear cells. The library was built by means of 5' RACE. Sequencing used an Illumina HiSeq 2000. A universal primer binding site was introduced by template switching, and a unique molecular identifier was present in the final cDNA, enabling accurate counting of TCR cDNA molecules. Specific primers in the conserved constant-segment region were used to synthesize first-strand cDNA for TCR alpha and beta chains. To control for contamination, each cDNA library was double barcoded with a SMART-Mk sample barcode plus Illumina barcodes. TruSeq adapter sequences along with Illumina sample barcodes were introduced in two successive PCR steps. Sequencing of the TCR alpha and beta cDNA libraries was done on the Illumina HiSeq platform using custom primers. In the authors' own workflow: Unique molecular identifiers were extracted from raw reads with MiGEC, and CDR3 positions were determined with MiXCR. Recombination models were inferred per individual with the repgenHMM and IGoR tools using an EM algorithm. Shared clonotypes were analyzed with the tcR package in R, and sharing was normalized by the product of cloneset sizes. To study raw recombination without the effects of thymic and clonal selection, out-of-frame nonproductive sequences were analyzed. TCRdb redid the processing of the public reads, applying fastp at Q25 and MiXCR, and retained in-frame beta chains. CDR3 protein duplicates are merged, each entry listing the most common genes and DNA. Here the V and J calls rest on TCRdb's processing, not on the authors' analysis. A total of about 660,000 distinct CDR3 sequences appear in this sample, 8% to 9% of them only once. The ten largest clonotypes hold roughly 0.97% of the sample.

This clonotype was found a few times. Its antigen is not yet known. The input lacks base qualities; no much larger clone sits a single base away. The germline V gene (reference sequence) provides CDR1 DFQATT and CDR2 SNEGSKA. The V end gives up 3 bases and the J end 3 bases, leaving 12 bases in the junction not matched to a gene. From cysteine to phenylalanine, the CDR3 is 16 amino acids long. Of the read, only the CDR3 DNA is kept; its 48 bases are in frame from base 1. These sequences were also reported in another study, on yellow fever vaccine responses in identical twins. As the second publication notes: According to the authors, in identical twins the way T cells responded to vaccination appeared partly convergent and partly personalized. The study precisely tracked vaccine-responding T cell clones in identical twins.

This clonotype was sampled from a woman younger than 30 in good health. Rearrangement joined TRBV20-1 to TRBJ2-5; TRBD2 agrees with 8 junctional bases. Sample: PBMCs. CDR3 sequence: CSASLYGRGVEETQYF. The sequenced DNA is TGCAGTGCTAGTCTGTATGGGCGGGGGGTGGAAGAGACCCAGTACTTC.